These T cell receptor beta chains were read from a single sample in a study of T cells after yellow fever vaccination. Each CDR3 protein gets one entry after TCRdb re-called the 5' RACE reads with MiXCR. The table has a few hundred thousand distinct CDR3 sequences, roughly 8.4% seen once. The sequences come from PBMCs, collected roughly 47 days after the first yellow fever vaccination. These receptors were taken from a young man who received the YFV17D yellow fever vaccine. Each CDR3 is given with its conserved first and last residue. Clone size is stated in some rows and not others, as once, few, many or a class when expanded.

cdr3_length: 17
v_call: TRBV15
clone_size: -
cdr3_aa: CATRTVGHREFAGELFF

cdr3_length: 14
v_call: TRBV20-1
clone_size: -
cdr3_aa: CSATTGEVTEKLFF

cdr3_length: 11
v_call: TRBV3-1
clone_size: -
cdr3_aa: CASGGPYEQYF

cdr3_length: 14
v_call: TRBV20-1
clone_size: few
cdr3_aa: CSARDYRGSETQYF

cdr3_length: 18
v_call: TRBV18
clone_size: few
cdr3_aa: CASSPLAAGGLAKNIQYF

cdr3_length: 15
v_call: TRBV28
clone_size: few
cdr3_aa: CASSYKTDRGNTQYF

cdr3_length: 13
v_call: TRBV20-1
clone_size: few
cdr3_aa: CSASLGKPYGYTF

cdr3_length: 15
v_call: TRBV20-1
clone_size: few
cdr3_aa: CSAPSGSDSQETQYF

cdr3_length: 15
v_call: TRBV20-1
clone_size: many
cdr3_aa: CSARPRTTNTGELFF

cdr3_length: 16
v_call: TRBV6-2/TRBV6-3
clone_size: -
cdr3_aa: CASSYPSSARTDTQYF

cdr3_length: 15
v_call: TRBV12-3/TRBV12-4
clone_size: many
cdr3_aa: CASSLQGTNTGELFF

cdr3_length: 15
v_call: TRBV20-1
clone_size: -
cdr3_aa: CSARDPRGAGNEQFF

cdr3_length: 14
v_call: TRBV20-1
clone_size: few
cdr3_aa: CSAREDWYQETQYF

cdr3_length: 16
v_call: TRBV3-1
clone_size: -
cdr3_aa: CASSPPRAGGDSPLHF

cdr3_length: 14
v_call: TRBV6-5
clone_size: -
cdr3_aa: CASSLITGTGELFF

cdr3_length: 15
v_call: TRBV4-1
clone_size: -
cdr3_aa: CASSQVPGPYNEQFF

cdr3_length: 15
v_call: TRBV20-1
clone_size: few
cdr3_aa: CSARDSKGAGETQYF

cdr3_length: 14
v_call: TRBV15
clone_size: many
cdr3_aa: CATSRETGEDEAFF

cdr3_length: 15
v_call: TRBV5-1
clone_size: -
cdr3_aa: CASSLEDSLQETQYF

cdr3_length: 14
v_call: TRBV10-3
clone_size: -
cdr3_aa: CAISGGQFNQPQHF

cdr3_length: 15
v_call: TRBV7-9
clone_size: -
cdr3_aa: CASSLAMAAAETQYF

cdr3_length: 8
v_call: TRBV12-3/TRBV12-4
clone_size: few
cdr3_aa: CASSPRDF

cdr3_length: 14
v_call: TRBV12-3/TRBV12-4
clone_size: few
cdr3_aa: CASRGTSTGNTIYF

cdr3_length: 13
v_call: TRBV10-1
clone_size: -
cdr3_aa: CASSSSGQETQYF

cdr3_length: 10
v_call: TRBV12-3/TRBV12-4
clone_size: -
cdr3_aa: CASSSHEQFF

cdr3_length: 15
v_call: TRBV20-1
clone_size: few
cdr3_aa: CSARTGGTGTGELFF

cdr3_length: 14
v_call: TRBV4-3
clone_size: few
cdr3_aa: CASSQGWGQETQYF

cdr3_length: 14
v_call: TRBV6-1
clone_size: -
cdr3_aa: CASSPRGGGNTIYF

cdr3_length: 14
v_call: TRBV27
clone_size: -
cdr3_aa: CASSLTVYNSPLHF

cdr3_length: 15
v_call: TRBV4-3
clone_size: few
cdr3_aa: CASSQVDASTDTQYF

cdr3_length: 19
v_call: TRBV12-3/TRBV12-4
clone_size: -
cdr3_aa: CASSFRSGGNKLNTGELFF

cdr3_length: 12
v_call: TRBV12-3/TRBV12-4
clone_size: -
cdr3_aa: CASWDGTYEQYF

cdr3_length: 13
v_call: TRBV24-1
clone_size: -
cdr3_aa: CATGDRDSDTQYF

cdr3_length: 17
v_call: TRBV18
clone_size: -
cdr3_aa: CASSPLRTGLLNTEAFF

cdr3_length: 17
v_call: TRBV19
clone_size: -
cdr3_aa: CASSIEIHRSSYNEQFF

cdr3_length: 15
v_call: TRBV21-1
clone_size: few
cdr3_aa: CASSKGWRGNTEAFF

cdr3_length: 16
v_call: TRBV20-1
clone_size: -
cdr3_aa: CCARDLGPDVNQPQHF

cdr3_length: 17
v_call: TRBV6-5
clone_size: many
cdr3_aa: CASSRRTGGAEDYEQYF

cdr3_length: 12
v_call: TRBV29-1
clone_size: -
cdr3_aa: CSAGATNEKLFF

cdr3_length: 14
v_call: TRBV6-5
clone_size: -
cdr3_aa: CASSLAGRSDTQYF

cdr3_length: 14
v_call: TRBV6-2/TRBV6-3
clone_size: -
cdr3_aa: CASSHPQGANVLTF

cdr3_length: 15
v_call: TRBV19
clone_size: few
cdr3_aa: CASSVQGGENTEAFF

cdr3_length: 16
v_call: TRBV6-5
clone_size: -
cdr3_aa: CASSYLTEVGSYEQYF

cdr3_length: 10
v_call: TRBV20-1
clone_size: many
cdr3_aa: CSARDNEQFF

cdr3_length: 13
v_call: TRBV27
clone_size: few
cdr3_aa: CASSFGTPNEQFF

cdr3_length: 13
v_call: TRBV7-6
clone_size: -
cdr3_aa: CASSLRTQETQYF

cdr3_length: 14
v_call: TRBV6-1
clone_size: few
cdr3_aa: CASSEQNQNTEAFF

cdr3_length: 14
v_call: TRBV7-8
clone_size: -
cdr3_aa: CASSSRGGGDTQYF

cdr3_length: 15
v_call: TRBV5-1
clone_size: few
cdr3_aa: CASSLRQLKNTEAFF

cdr3_length: 18
v_call: TRBV5-6
clone_size: few
cdr3_aa: CASSYGQGQYSYGNTIYF